This TCR beta chain is drawn from a study of blood T cells in healthy people across ages. This CDR3 is 17 amino acids long. A second about 7 to 11 cycle PCR used barcoded and J-beta primers. One entry per CDR3 protein results from TCRdb running MiXCR on the 5' RACE reads. The sample records about 770,000 distinct CDR3 sequences, about 42% being singletons. This clonotype was detected a few times. The chain carries TRBV21-1 and TRBJ1-2. TRBV21-1 is an annotated pseudogene. Sequencing was performed on blood. The source is a man between 60 and 70 years old in good health. CDR3 region: CASSKDVRSNSNYGYTF. The CDR3 DNA follows: TGTGCCAGCAGCAAAGACGTCAGAAGTAATTCTAACTATGGCTACACCTTC.